A single TCR beta chain is shown here with its context. The target antigen is unknown. The sample originates from a study of T cell responses to AZD1222 COVID-19 vaccine. Study-wide results and caveats: Only a handful of AZD1222 recipients tested seropositive at baseline.

Generated by immunoSEQ multiplex PCR, the TCRdb table keeps only in-frame clones and is missing some. The data contain about 140,000 clones, about nine tenths of them singletons. Trimming stripped 2 bases from V and 6 bases from J, with 7 bases between. The length of the CDR3 is 12 residues. Germline lookup yields CDR1 MDHEN and CDR2 SYDVKM. This receptor was taken from an adult in good health. The source was peripheral blood, collected on day 0 of AZD1222 vaccination. The rearrangement joins TRBV28 to TRBJ1-2; D is unresolved. CDR3 DNA: TGTGCCAGCAGTTTAAGAGGGAATGGCTACACCTTC. Its protein is CASSLRGNGYTF.